What follows is one T cell receptor (beta chain) and its context. Antigen: not known. Between the trimmed V and J ends, which lost 3 bases and 5 bases, there was a span of 2 bases. This CDR3 spans 11 amino acids. Looked up from germline, CDR1 is SGHTA and CDR2 is FQGNSA. This specimen belongs to a study of OX40 agonist ivuxolimab in advanced cancers. Study in general: The study reported partial responses in three patients: one hepatocellular carcinoma, two cutaneous melanoma. General study findings and limits: Both blood CD4+ and CD8+ T cells showed clonal growth by week 6 at 0.1 to 3.0 mg/kg.

Assay used: immunoSEQ multiplex PCR; TCRdb lists only in-frame clones, some missing. The sample carries 55,000 to 80,000 clones, around 82% recorded once. This rearrangement joins TRBV7-2 to TRBJ2-1; D not certain. This clonotype was sampled from an adult with an advanced solid tumor such as melanoma, head and neck, liver or kidney cancer. The specimen was CD4+ or CD8+ T cells sorted from blood, collected in a trial of the OX40 agonist ivuxolimab. The CDR3 DNA is TGTGCCAGCAGCTTTCACAATGAGCAGTTCTTC. Translating it yields CASSFHNEQFF.